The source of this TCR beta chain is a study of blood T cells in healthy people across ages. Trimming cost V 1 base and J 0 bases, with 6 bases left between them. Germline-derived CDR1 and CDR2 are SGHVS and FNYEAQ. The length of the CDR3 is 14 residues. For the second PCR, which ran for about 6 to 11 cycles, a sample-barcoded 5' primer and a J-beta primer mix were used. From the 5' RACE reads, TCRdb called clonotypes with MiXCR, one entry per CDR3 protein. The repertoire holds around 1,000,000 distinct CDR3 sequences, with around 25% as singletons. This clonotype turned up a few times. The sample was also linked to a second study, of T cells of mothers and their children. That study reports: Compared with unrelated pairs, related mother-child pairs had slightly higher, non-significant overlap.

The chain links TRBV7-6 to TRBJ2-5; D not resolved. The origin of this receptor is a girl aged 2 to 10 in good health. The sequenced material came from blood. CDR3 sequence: CASSLGVDQETQYF. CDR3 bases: TGTGCCAGCAGCTTAGGCGTGGACCAAGAGACCCAGTACTTC.